Presented here are 4 T cell receptor beta chains from one specimen sequenced in a study of blood T cell repertoires in COVID-19. The assay was immunoSEQ multiplex PCR, and TCRdb's table has in-frame clones only and misses some. The sample lists about 430,000 clones; roughly 90% were seen once. Sequencing was done on a sample of PBMCs or T cells enriched from blood (not recorded which). The origin of the receptors is a woman aged 30 to 39 with acute COVID-19.

The genes are TRBV5-1 and TRBJ1-2; 10 nucleotides align to TRBD1. Germline CDR1 is SGHRS and CDR2 is YFSETQ. V dropped 3 bases and J dropped 4; count of bases not matched to a gene: 3. The CDR3 spans 14 residues. The CDR3 spells CASSSGQGVYGYTF. CDR3 coding DNA: TGCGCCAGCAGCTCCGGACAGGGGGTCTATGGCTACACCTTC.

V and J are TRBV5-1 and TRBJ1-4, with 11 bases identical to TRBD1. With V trimmed by 3 bases and J by 8 bases, 15 bases remained unmatched. The CDR3 loop spans 18 amino acids. The V gene's germline CDR1 is SGHRS and CDR2 YFSETQ. DNA for the CDR3: TGCGCCAGCAGCTCCACACCCCCCGGGACAGGGGGGGACGAAAAACTGTTTTTT. Its translation: CASSSTPPGTGGDEKLFF. The whole variable domain, filled in from reference TRBV5-1 and TRBJ1-4, reads KAGVTQTPRYLIKTRGQQVTLSCSPISGHRSVSWYQQTPGQGLQFLFEYFSETQRNKGNFPGRFSGRQFSNSRSEMNVSTLELGDSALYLCASSSTPPGTGGDEKLFFGSGTQLSVL.

The CDR3 protein is CATSRDKGAGGITGELFF. CDR3 coding DNA: TGTGCCACCAGCAGAGACAAAGGAGCGGGGGGAATCACCGGGGAGCTGTTTTTT. This chain links TRBV15 with TRBJ2-2; 9 positions match TRBD2. This CDR3 spans 18 amino acids. The ends lost 0 bases at V and 4 bases at J; junction bases unmatched: 9. From germline, CDR1 is LNHNV and CDR2 YYDKDF (reference sequence).

The rearrangement links TRBV6-5 to TRBJ1-2; 10 nucleotides match TRBD1. This CDR3 is 14 amino acids long. Trimming took 11 bases from V and 1 from J; bases not matched to a gene: 7. CDR1 and CDR2 (germline): MNHEY, SVGAGI. DNA for the CDR3: TGTGCCTTACGAAGGGACAGGGGTAACTATGGCTACACCTTC. This gives the protein CALRRDRGNYGYTF.